The 23 T cell receptor beta chains presented below share a single source sample, sequenced in a study of regulatory T cells in long-lasting Graves disease. Through Arm-PCR of CDR3 regions and iRepertoire HTBI primers, TCR beta libraries were built. TCRdb reprocessed the multiplex PCR reads via MiXCR and lists one record per CDR3 protein. The sample includes 600,000 to 650,000 distinct CDR3 sequences, 16% of them seen just once. Time point noted: newly diagnosed GD, antithyroid drugs for less than 3 months. PBMCs provided the RNA from which the TCR library was made. In addition, the sample was reused for a study of T cells in Graves' hyperthyroidism and ophthalmopathy.

Sequenced material: peripheral blood mononuclear cells (PBMCs), taken at new diagnosis, from a patient treated with antithyroid drugs. These receptors were collected from a woman aged 30 to 39 with Graves disease.

This clonotype was counted between two and nine times. V is TRBV15 and J is TRBJ1-1; D ambiguous. In germline, CDR1 is LNHNV, CDR2 YYDKDF (reference sequence). V shed 0 bases and J shed 8 bases, with 7 bases lying between them. This CDR3 spans 12 amino acids. The CDR3 region is CATSRDRYEAFF. Here the CDR3 DNA reads TGTGCCACCAGCAGAGATAGATACGAAGCTTTCTTT.

The chain uses TRBV7-6 and TRBJ2-2, with 7 positions matching TRBD1. Trimming cost V 3 bases and J 7 bases; bases outside gene matches: 2. The germline V gene has CDR1 SGHVS and CDR2 FNYEAQ. The length of the CDR3 is 13 residues. CDR3 sequence: CASSFQGDGELFF. The CDR3 DNA reads as TGTGCCAGCAGCTTTCAGGGGGACGGGGAGCTGTTTTTT.

There are many counts of this clonotype. The chain recombines TRBV7-9 with TRBJ2-7; D perhaps matches TRBD2 (5 bases). V lost 5 bases to trimming and J lost 0 bases, with 17 bases between them. CDR1 is SEHNR and CDR2 is FQNEAQ in the germline V gene (reference sequence). This CDR3 contains 16 residues. CDR3 bases: TGTGCCAGCAGCCGCCGGACTTCCTTGAGCTCCTACGAGCAGTACTTC. Protein: CASSRRTSLSSYEQYF.

In this sample, this clonotype turned up many times. The chain carries TRBV12-3 or TRBV12-4 and TRBJ2-5, with D possibly called TRBD1 or TRBD2 (5 bases each). V was trimmed by 8 bases and J by 1 base, leaving 17 bases between them. This CDR3 is built from 15 residues. In DNA form, the CDR3 reads TGTGCCAGCCTCCGGGACGGCGGTATCCAAGAGACCCAGTACTTC. Translation gives CASLRDGGIQETQYF.

This clonotype was seen more than once but under ten times. V and J are TRBV28 and TRBJ2-1; D is possibly TRBD2 (6 bases). This CDR3 comprises 15 residues. V was shortened by 6 bases and J by 7 bases, with 19 bases between the two germline ends. From germline, CDR1 is MDHEN and CDR2 SYDVKM. In DNA, the CDR3 is TGTGCCAGCAGCCGCCCCGGGACTGGACTAAATGAGCAGTTCTTC. It codes for CASSRPGTGLNEQFF.

Many counts were recorded for this clonotype. The V gene is TRBV10-1, the J gene TRBJ2-3; TRBD2 matches 7 bases. The CDR3 runs 14 residues. Germline assignment: CDR1 WNHNN and CDR2 SYGVQD (reference sequence). J was trimmed by 2 bases and V by 4 bases; bases with no gene match: 3. For the CDR3, the DNA is TGCGCCAGCAGTGGGGAGCGGGACACAGATACGCAGTATTTT. Protein: CASSGERDTDTQYF.

This clonotype showed up many times. The gene calls are TRBV27 and TRBJ1-1, with TRBD1 as a possible D gene (5 bases). This CDR3 comprises 15 residues. The V end was cut by 8 bases, the J end by 1 base, with 17 bases between. In germline, CDR1 is MNHEY, CDR2 SMNVEV (reference sequence). The CDR3 region is CASRRGGRGNTEAFF. DNA for the CDR3: TGTGCCAGCCGTAGGGGCGGGAGGGGGAACACTGAAGCTTTCTTT.

The chain employs TRBV7-3 and TRBJ2-1; D is unclear. The germline V gene has CDR1 SGHTA and CDR2 FQGTGA. Trimming cost V 5 bases and J 1 base, with 12 bases left between them. The CDR3 has 15 residues. The CDR3 coding sequence is TGTGCCAGCAGCCCCGATGACGGGTCCTACAATGAGCAGTTCTTC. As protein: CASSPDDGSYNEQFF.

Worth noting for this clonotype: Since a much larger clone is just one base distant, this may be a read error. The chain uses TRBV10-3 and TRBJ1-2; D unclear. V lost 5 bases and J 7 bases, leaving 14 bases between the germline ends. Looked up from germline, CDR1 is ENHRY and CDR2 is SYGVKD. This CDR3 is built from 13 residues. The CDR3, as DNA: TGTGCCATCAGTAAAGAGGAAGGAAGTGGCTACACCTTC. This codes for CAISKEEGSGYTF.

This clonotype has only a few counts. This chain joins TRBV11-1 and TRBJ1-1, with D perhaps TRBD1 (5 bases). From germline, CDR1 is SGHAT and CDR2 FQDESV (reference sequence). V gave up 4 bases and J gave up 2 bases, with 11 bases separating them. The CDR3 length is 14 residues. This CDR3 reads CASSSQVLNTEAFF. In nucleotides, the CDR3 is TGTGCCAGCAGCTCACAGGTACTTAACACTGAAGCTTTCTTT.

The chain uses TRBV5-4 and TRBJ2-1; the D gene is possibly TRBD2 (5 bases). The V gene lost 0 bases and the J gene lost 8 bases, with 9 bases spanning the gap. Germline CDR1 and CDR2: SGHNT and YYREEE (reference sequence). CDR3 length: 13 residues. The CDR3, as DNA: TGTGCCAGCAGCTTGGCCGGGGTGTATGAGCAGTTCTTC. This codes for CASSLAGVYEQFF.

This clonotype came up many times. The V gene is TRBV25-1, the J gene TRBJ2-3; TRBD1 might be the D (6 bases). The CDR3 runs 15 residues. The V and J ends lost 10 bases and 1 base respectively, with 18 bases between them. The germline V gene has CDR1 MGHDK and CDR2 SYGVNS. CDR3 sequence reads: CATTEQGTGTDTQYF. CDR3 nucleotide sequence: TGTGCCACCACCGAACAGGGTACGGGCACAGATACGCAGTATTTT.

This rearrangement joins TRBV2 to TRBJ2-7; the match to TRBD1 covers 8 bases. The CDR3 has 15 residues. The V segment lost 4 bases and the J segment 6 bases; nucleotides outside the gene matches: 11. Germline CDR1 is SNHLY and CDR2 is FYNNEI. The CDR3 region is CASSVGGTGGSEQYF. The CDR3 region has the DNA TGTGCCAGCAGTGTAGGGGGGACAGGAGGAAGCGAGCAGTACTTC.

This clonotype was observed many times. V usage is TRBV10-3 and J usage is TRBJ2-1; D uncertain. The CDR3 length is 13 residues. Trimming left V 4 bases short and J 4 bases short, with 8 bases between. Germline loops: CDR1 ENHRY, CDR2 SYGVKD. The CDR3 DNA follows: TGTGCCATCAGTGCCCTGGGGTACAATGAGCAGTTCTTC. Protein product: CAISALGYNEQFF.

V is TRBV6-4 and J is TRBJ2-7; tentatively, D is TRBD1 (6 bases). V shed 10 bases and J shed 3 bases, with 25 bases lying between them. CDR1 MRHNA and CDR2 SNTAGT come from the germline V gene. CDR3 length: 16 residues. CDR3 sequence reads: CANTRTGSRLIYEQYF. Here the CDR3 DNA reads TGTGCCAACACTAGAACAGGGTCCCGACTCATCTACGAGCAGTACTTC.

This clonotype was observed a few times. The chain joins TRBV9 to TRBJ1-1; D ambiguous. The CDR3 totals 15 residues. Trimming cost V 3 bases and J 0 bases, with 12 bases left between them. In germline, CDR1 is SGDLS, CDR2 YYNGEE. The CDR3 region is CASSARDSMNTEAFF. CDR3 DNA sequence: TGTGCCAGCAGCGCTCGCGATAGCATGAACACTGAAGCTTTCTTT.

This clonotype was recorded a few times. The chain combines TRBV11-3 with TRBJ2-7; TRBD2 matches at 13 bases. Germline values: CDR1 SGHNT, CDR2 YENEEA. The V gene end was trimmed by 5 bases and the J gene end by 7 bases; junction bases not matched to a gene: 11. The CDR3 consists of 16 residues. In nucleotides, the CDR3 is TGTGCCAGCAGCATCGGACTAGCGGGAGAATCCAATGAGCAGTACTTC. Its protein product is CASSIGLAGESNEQYF. The full variable domain, completed using reference TRBV11-3 and TRBJ2-7, is EAGVVQSPRYKIIEKKQPVAFWCNPISGHNTLYWYLQNLGQGPELLIRYENEEAVDDSQLPKDRFSAERLKGVDSTLKIQPAELGDSAVYLCASSIGLAGESNEQYFGPGTRLTVT.

In this sample, this clonotype turned up many times. The CDR3 spells CASSNNPGNTIYF. In nucleotides, the CDR3 is TGTGCCAGCAGCAACAATCCTGGAAACACCATATATTTT. The V gene is TRBV28, the J gene TRBJ1-3; D unclear. The ends were cut back, 6 bases at V and 2 bases at J, with 8 bases in the middle. This CDR3 region has 13 residues. Per germline, CDR1 MDHEN and CDR2 SYDVKM.

This clonotype was detected only a few times. The chain recombines TRBV6-1 with TRBJ2-3, with D perhaps matching TRBD2 (6 bases). Trimming stripped 5 bases from V and 0 bases from J, with 12 bases between. The CDR3 extends over 15 amino acids. Germline V lookup: CDR1 MNHNS, CDR2 SASEGT. CDR3 amino acids: CASSLSGPSTDTQYF. CDR3 sequence (DNA): TGTGCCAGCAGTCTTAGCGGCCCGAGCACAGATACGCAGTATTTT.

This rearrangement joins TRBV27 to TRBJ1-5, with 12 bases aligning to TRBD1. V shed 5 bases and J 7 bases; nucleotides not matched to a gene: 9. This CDR3 has 16 residues. Germline CDR1 is MNHEY and CDR2 is SMNVEV (reference sequence). The CDR3 is CASSELGTGGWQPQHF. In DNA, the CDR3 is TGTGCCAGCAGTGAACTGGGGACAGGGGGCTGGCAGCCCCAGCATTTT.

This clonotype was detected only a few times. V is TRBV6-2 or TRBV6-3 and J is TRBJ2-7; TRBD1 matches at 7 bases. There are 14 residues in the CDR3. Germline V gives CDR1 MNHEY, CDR2 SVGEGT. V was clipped by 5 bases and J by 2 bases; unmatched bases: 6. The CDR3 DNA sequence: TGTGCCAGCAGTGAATGGGACAGCGCCTACGAGCAGTACTTC. Encoded protein: CASSEWDSAYEQYF.

This clonotype turned up a few times. This sequence joins TRBV5-4 and TRBJ2-5, with TRBD2 matching over 15 bases. Germline V lookup: CDR1 SGHNT, CDR2 YYREEE (reference sequence). After removal of 4 bases from V and 2 bases from J, the junction contained 6 bases not matched to a gene. This CDR3 has 17 residues. The CDR3 DNA is TGTGCCAGCAGCCCAGGGACTAGCGGGAGGAGGCAAGAGACCCAGTACTTC. As protein: CASSPGTSGRRQETQYF.

The table lists this clonotype with a few counts. V gene TRBV20-1 combines with J gene TRBJ2-7; 11 nucleotides align to TRBD2. In germline, CDR1 is DFQATT, CDR2 SNEGSKA (reference sequence). This CDR3 has 15 residues. Trimming removed 2 bases from V and 1 base from J; junction bases left unmatched: 4. CDR3 sequence: CSARTSGSISYEQYF. Here the CDR3 DNA reads TGCAGTGCTAGAACTAGCGGGAGTATTTCCTACGAGCAGTACTTC.